The T cell receptor beta chain under discussion was sequenced for a study of T cell clones after liver transplantation. Study as a whole: Three of eight recipients were HCV-positive; others had non-autoimmune, non-viral indications.

Germline assignment: CDR1 MNHEY and CDR2 SMNVEV (reference sequence). Trimming took off 4 bases at V and 1 base at J, with 8 bases between the two ends. This CDR3 is built from 13 residues. Study-wide findings and caveats: A larger donor-reactive than third-party decline suggested partial antigen-specific deletion.

Some clones are missing from TCRdb's copy, which holds only in-frame ones; the method was immunoSEQ multiplex PCR. In the table there are 15,000 to 20,000 clones, 65% to 85% of which are singletons. To note about this clone: Its antigen is currently unknown.

This chain joins TRBV27 and TRBJ2-7; D unclear. Source: CD8+ T cells from blood, taken less than 50 months after liver transplant. The receptor's source is a human patient who received a liver transplant. T cells may partly derive from the graft donor. The CDR3 region has the DNA TGTGCCAGCAGTTACGGCAGATCCTACGAGCAGTACTTC. Translating gives CASSYGRSYEQYF.